This entry lists 12 T cell receptor beta chains sequenced from one sample in a study of T cells in Graves' hyperthyroidism and ophthalmopathy. Amplification of TCR beta CDR3 regions was performed using RNA transcripts as template. During a first-round RT-PCR of the TCR CDR3, the HTBI primer set was used. Using its own MiXCR run on the multiplex PCR reads, TCRdb lists one record per CDR3 protein. This sample has approximately 400,000 distinct CDR3 sequences; about 20% occur once, and the top ten carry roughly 3.5%. Sequencing was carried out using blood. The receptors were gathered from a woman between 18 and 29 years old with Graves' hyperthyroidism.

The sample holds a few counts of this clonotype. The conserved phenylalanine or tryptophan normally closing the CDR3 is absent here, so this likely arose from a read error. This rearrangement joins TRBV18 to TRBJ2-6; 9 nucleotides match TRBD1. This CDR3 has 17 residues. CDR1 and CDR2 (germline): KGHSH, LQKENI. The ends lost 6 bases at V and 5 bases at J; junction bases unmatched: 11. The CDR3 nucleotides are TGTGCCAGCTCCCCCGGGACAGGGAGCGGCAGGGCCAACGTCCTGACTCTC. It is translated as CASSPGTGSGRANVLTL.

This clonotype appeared many times. J is TRBJ2-2 and V is TRBV11-1; D unresolved. From germline, CDR1 is SGHAT and CDR2 FQDESV (reference sequence). The CDR3 covers 12 residues. V gave up 8 bases and J gave up 6 bases, with 10 bases separating them. CDR3 residues: CASGEVAGELFF. The CDR3 nucleotides read TGTGCCAGCGGCGAGGTGGCCGGGGAGCTGTTTTTT.

On this clonotype itself: This is likely a read error, given that the CDR3 carries no conserved phenylalanine or tryptophan at its end. This chain links TRBV11-2 with TRBJ2-3; tentatively, D is TRBD2 (6 bases). Germline assignment: CDR1 SGHAT and CDR2 FQNNGV. The CDR3 has 18 residues. CDR3 protein: CASSSLGGTGVDTDTQYC. The CDR3, as DNA: TGTGCCAGTAGCTCCCTTGGGGGTACGGGGGTAGACACAGATACGCAGTATTGT.

The chain uses TRBV12-3 or TRBV12-4 and TRBJ1-2; D is undetermined. This CDR3 has 14 residues. Trimming removed 7 bases at V and 7 bases at J, with 19 bases between. CDR3 loop: CASTFKPDGFGYTF. In DNA form, the CDR3 reads TGTGCCAGCACCTTTAAGCCAGACGGGTTTGGCTACACCTTC.

This clonotype was seen at least ten times. The V call is TRBV4-1, the J call TRBJ1-1; D is unclear. This CDR3 comprises 15 residues. V was pared by 5 bases and J by 5 bases, with 18 bases between. Germline V gives CDR1 MGHRA, CDR2 YSYEKL. The CDR3 bases are TGCGCCAGCAGCTCAAGGTGGACTTCAGAGACTGAAGCTTTCTTT. Translation gives CASSSRWTSETEAFF.

In its sample, this clonotype was seen many times. The DNA for the CDR3 is TGTGCCACCAGCAGAGATACGGCAGGCCTAGTCGGGGAGCTGTTTTTT. It is translated as CATSRDTAGLVGELFF. V usage is TRBV15 and J usage is TRBJ2-2; no definite D call. Trimming took 0 bases from V and 7 from J, leaving 15 bases between them. Germline V gene data show CDR1 as LNHNV and CDR2 as YYDKDF (reference sequence). This CDR3 is built from 16 residues.

This clonotype occurred once. The chain has TRBV11-2 and TRBJ2-3; no firm D call. This CDR3 is 11 amino acids long. The germline V and J ends were trimmed by 5 bases and 6 bases, with 6 bases remaining between them. Germline assignment: CDR1 SGHAT and CDR2 FQNNGV. The chain's CDR3 is CASSPLDTQYF. The CDR3 DNA reads as TGTGCCAGCAGCCCCCTGGATACGCAGTATTTT.

CDR3 coding DNA: TGTGCCAGCAGTTACACAAAATCCGGGGACACCTACGAGCAGTACTTC. It yields the protein CASSYTKSGDTYEQYF. The chain couples TRBV6-5 to TRBJ2-7, with a weak D call TRBD1 (6 bases). Trimming stripped 2 bases from V and 2 bases from J, with 16 bases between. Germline values: CDR1 MNHEY, CDR2 SVGAGI. The CDR3 runs 16 residues.

This sequence joins TRBV6-2 or TRBV6-3 and TRBJ1-2, with TRBD1 matching 7 bases. The germline gives CDR1 MNHEY, CDR2 SVGEGT. The junction had 5 bases not matched to a gene; V was cut back by 0 bases and J by 7 bases. The CDR3 is made up of 14 amino acids. This chain's CDR3 is CASSYSRQGGGYTF. DNA for the CDR3: TGTGCCAGCAGTTACTCGAGACAGGGAGGTGGCTACACCTTC.

This clonotype has ten or more counts. The chain joins TRBV20-1 to TRBJ1-1; weak D call: TRBD1 (6 bases). Germline CDR1 DFQATT, CDR2 SNEGSKA (reference sequence). The CDR3 covers 12 residues. Trimming took off 6 bases at V and 1 base at J, with 9 bases between the two ends. The CDR3 bases are TGCAGTGCCATACAGGGGAACACTGAAGCTTTCTTT. Protein: CSAIQGNTEAFF.

The sample holds many counts of this clonotype. V usage is TRBV11-2 and J usage is TRBJ1-1; TRBD1 aligns across 7 bases. V was pared by 0 bases and J by 8 bases, with 6 bases of the junction left unmatched. The CDR3 loop spans 14 amino acids. Germline V gene lookup returns CDR1 SGHAT and CDR2 FQNNGV. The CDR3 sequence is CASSLEGTVTEAFF. DNA of the CDR3: TGTGCCAGCAGCTTAGAAGGGACAGTAACCGAAGCTTTCTTT.

The sample holds many counts of this clonotype. This sequence joins TRBV6-5 and TRBJ1-2, with D perhaps TRBD1 (5 bases). In germline, CDR1 is MNHEY, CDR2 SVGAGI. The CDR3 consists of 17 residues. Trimming left V 0 bases short and J 5 bases short, with 19 bases between. The CDR3 DNA sequence: TGTGCCAGCAGTTACTCGTTTTCAAAGGGAAAGGGGTATGGCTACACCTTC. It specifies CASSYSFSKGKGYGYTF.